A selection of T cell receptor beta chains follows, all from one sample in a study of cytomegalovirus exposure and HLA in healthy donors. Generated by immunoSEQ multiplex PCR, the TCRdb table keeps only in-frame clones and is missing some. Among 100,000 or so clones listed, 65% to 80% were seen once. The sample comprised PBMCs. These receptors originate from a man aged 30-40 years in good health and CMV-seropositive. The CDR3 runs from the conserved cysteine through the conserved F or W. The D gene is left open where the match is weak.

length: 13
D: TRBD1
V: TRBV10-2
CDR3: CASSLKTGGGYTF

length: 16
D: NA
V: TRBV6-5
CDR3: CASSSLRVAGVYGYTF

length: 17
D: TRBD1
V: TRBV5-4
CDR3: CASSGKPGTGGGETQYF

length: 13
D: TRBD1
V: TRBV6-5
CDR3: CASRLQGNDMAFF

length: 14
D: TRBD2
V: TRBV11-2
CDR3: CVATSGGLTGELFF

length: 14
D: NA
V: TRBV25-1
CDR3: CASSELSFPYEQYF

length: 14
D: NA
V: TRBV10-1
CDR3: CASKLHAAWNGYTF

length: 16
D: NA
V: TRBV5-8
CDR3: CAVVGVRYSGANVLTF

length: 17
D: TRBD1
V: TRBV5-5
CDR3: CASSLDWDRADIYGYTF

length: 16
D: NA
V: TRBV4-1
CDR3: CASSQGSKPSYNEQFF

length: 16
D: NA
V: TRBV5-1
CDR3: CASSLGVSGYTDTQYF

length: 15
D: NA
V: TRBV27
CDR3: CASSGRGGKSGELFF

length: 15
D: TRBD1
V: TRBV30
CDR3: CAWSGGTGGPGKLFF

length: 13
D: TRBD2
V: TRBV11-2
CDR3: CASSFSGEDTQYF

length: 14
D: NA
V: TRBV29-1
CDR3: CSVRSGAGANVLTF

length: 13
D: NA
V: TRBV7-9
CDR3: CASSLEANTEAFF

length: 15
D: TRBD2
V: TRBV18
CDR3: CASSPPSGGVGEQFF

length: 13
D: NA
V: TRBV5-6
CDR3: CASSLGSDTEAFF

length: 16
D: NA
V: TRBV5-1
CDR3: CASSLAGQQNNSPLHF

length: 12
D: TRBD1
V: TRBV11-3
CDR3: CASSSSGTGLAF

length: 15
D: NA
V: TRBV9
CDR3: CASSAFGEENEKLFF

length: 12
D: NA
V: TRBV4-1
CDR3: CASSQSYNEQFF

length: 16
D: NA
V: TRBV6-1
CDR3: CASSENTGEVGGELFF

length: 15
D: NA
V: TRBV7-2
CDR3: CASSPQQPFNQPQHF

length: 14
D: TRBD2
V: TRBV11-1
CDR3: CASSSTGGPETQYF

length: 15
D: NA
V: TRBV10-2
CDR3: CASTREGSSYNEQFF

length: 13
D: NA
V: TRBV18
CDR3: CASSLQAPHAQYF

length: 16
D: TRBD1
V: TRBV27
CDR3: CASSLLGQGSNQPQHF

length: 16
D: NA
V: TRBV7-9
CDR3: CASRRTEMGLNYGYTF

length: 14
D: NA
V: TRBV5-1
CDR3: CASSLVGGVETQYF

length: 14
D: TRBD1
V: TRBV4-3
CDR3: CASSQGTGRYEQYF

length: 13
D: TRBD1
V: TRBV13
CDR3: CASNYRGENIQYF

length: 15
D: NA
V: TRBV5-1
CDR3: CASSGSAGVVSPLHF

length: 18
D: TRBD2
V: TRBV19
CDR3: CASSMGGGLLSSYNEQFF

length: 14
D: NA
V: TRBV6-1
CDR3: CASNPLGRTYEQYF

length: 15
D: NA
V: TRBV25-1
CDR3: CASSELVGASEKLFF

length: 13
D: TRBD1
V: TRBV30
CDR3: CAWSGGTDEKLFF

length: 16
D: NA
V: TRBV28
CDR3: CASSFRGQRPDGELFF

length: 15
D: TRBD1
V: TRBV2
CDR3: CASTRGQGARYEQYF

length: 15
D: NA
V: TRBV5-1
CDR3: CASSLGQNHNQPQHF

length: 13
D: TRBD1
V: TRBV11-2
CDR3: CASRDSFIDEQFF

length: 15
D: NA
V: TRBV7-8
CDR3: CASSHIQGGGHGYTF

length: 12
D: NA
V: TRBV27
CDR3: CASRNRQETQYF

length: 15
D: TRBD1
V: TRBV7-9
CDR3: CASSHDRARGYEQYF

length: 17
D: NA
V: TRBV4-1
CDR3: CASSQDGGGQENEKLFF

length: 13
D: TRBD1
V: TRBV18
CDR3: CASSPRQGDEQFF

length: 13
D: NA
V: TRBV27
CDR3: CASSLSGLYGYTF

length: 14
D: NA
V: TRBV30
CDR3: CAWSRGQSNSPLHF

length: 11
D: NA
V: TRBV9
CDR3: CASSSTGELFF

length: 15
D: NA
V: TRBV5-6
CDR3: CASSLEGIYISPLHF

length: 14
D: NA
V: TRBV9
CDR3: CASSVLENHNEQFF

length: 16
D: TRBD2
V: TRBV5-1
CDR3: CASSFGLAGSTDTQYF

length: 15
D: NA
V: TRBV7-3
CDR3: CASSLVGGLNQPQHF

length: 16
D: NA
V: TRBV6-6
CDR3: CASSYVGGIFFHEAFF

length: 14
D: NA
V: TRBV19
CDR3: CASSIQGHNQPQHF

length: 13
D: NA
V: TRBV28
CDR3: CAIERQNLYGYTF

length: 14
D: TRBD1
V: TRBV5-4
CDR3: CASSLGQGKYEQYF